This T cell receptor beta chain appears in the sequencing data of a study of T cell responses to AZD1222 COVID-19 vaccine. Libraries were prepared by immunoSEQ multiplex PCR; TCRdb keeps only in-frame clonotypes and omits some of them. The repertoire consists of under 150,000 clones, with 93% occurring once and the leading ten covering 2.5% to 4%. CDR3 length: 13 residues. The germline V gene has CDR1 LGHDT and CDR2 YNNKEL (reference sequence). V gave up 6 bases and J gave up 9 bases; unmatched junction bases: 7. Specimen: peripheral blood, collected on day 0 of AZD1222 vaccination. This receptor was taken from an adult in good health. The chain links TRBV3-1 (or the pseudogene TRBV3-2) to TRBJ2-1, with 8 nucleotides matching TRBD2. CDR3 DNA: TGTGCCAGCAGGAGACAAGCGGGAGCTGAGCAGTTCTTC. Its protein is CASRRQAGAEQFF.